Following are 6 T cell receptor beta chains from one sample sequenced in a study of cytomegalovirus exposure and HLA in healthy donors. PCR primers comprised 60 Vbeta and 13 Jbeta primers. The data were produced by immunoSEQ multiplex PCR, yet TCRdb's version contains in-frame clones alone and is incomplete. The sample contains about 120,000 clones, approximately 80% of which appear only once. The sequencing input was PBMCs. These receptors originate from a man younger than 35 in good health and CMV-seropositive.

This chain joins TRBV19 and TRBJ2-7, with D possibly being TRBD1 (6 bases). CDR3 length: 14 amino acids. The germline gives CDR1 LNHDA, CDR2 SQIVND (reference sequence). The V end was cut by 3 bases, the J end by 0 bases, with 9 bases between. The DNA for the CDR3 is TGTGCCAGTAGTATCCGGGACAACTCCTACGAGCAGTACTTC. This gives the protein CASSIRDNSYEQYF.

The CDR3 spells CASGLQPYNEQFF. The CDR3 DNA sequence: TGTGCCTCGGGATTACAGCCCTACAATGAGCAGTTCTTC. V and J are TRBV27 and TRBJ2-1; possibly TRBD2 for D (5 bases). Germline assignment: CDR1 MNHEY and CDR2 SMNVEV (reference sequence). Trimming pared 11 bases from V and 2 bases from J, leaving 13 bases between. The CDR3 is 13 residues long.

Notes on this clone: Other DNA sequences within the sample encode an identical CDR3. V usage is TRBV10-3 and J usage is TRBJ1-2; D is unresolved. Trimming pared 4 bases from V and 4 bases from J, leaving 7 bases between. This CDR3 has 12 amino acids. The germline gives CDR1 ENHRY, CDR2 SYGVKD. CDR3 sequence reads: CAISVAGYGYTF. In nucleotides, the CDR3 is TGTGCCATCAGTGTCGCAGGCTATGGCTACACCTTC.

This clone was detected only a few times. The CDR3 reads CASTGGGKSTDTQYF. DNA of the CDR3: TGCGCCAGCACCGGTGGGGGGAAAAGCACAGATACGCAGTATTTT. The J gene is TRBJ2-3, the V gene TRBV4-1; a possible D gene is TRBD2 (6 bases). The germline CDR1 and CDR2 sequences are MGHRA and YSYEKL. This CDR3 has 15 amino acids. The germline V and J ends were trimmed by 7 bases and 0 bases, with 14 bases remaining between them.

Of note for this clone: The junction and the germline gene differ at one end; a read error may be behind it. The rearrangement joins TRBV5-8 to TRBJ2-4, with D maybe TRBD1 (6 bases). Looked up from germline, CDR1 is SGHTS and CDR2 is YDEGEE. The CDR3 runs to 14 residues. The CDR3 nucleotides are TGTGCCAGCAGCTTACAGGGAGCCAAAAACAGTCAGTACTTC. Translated: CASSLQGAKNSQYF.

This clone was seen only a few times. The V and J genes are TRBV7-9 and TRBJ1-6, with no clear D. The V and J ends lost 2 bases and 7 bases respectively, with 6 bases between them. CDR1 SEHNR and CDR2 FQNEAQ come from the germline V gene (reference sequence). This CDR3 is 13 amino acids long. The CDR3 DNA reads as TGTGCCAGCAGCTTAAACCAGAATTCACCCCTCCACTTT. It translates to CASSLNQNSPLHF.